The 21 T cell receptor beta chains reported below all come from one sample, sequenced in a study of identifying expanded T cells in peripheral blood. The data were produced by immunoSEQ multiplex PCR, yet TCRdb's version contains in-frame clones alone and is incomplete. The data contain tens of thousands of clones, approximately 90% of them singletons. Sequencing input: blood. All receptors derive from a person aged 18 to 70 in good health.

J is TRBJ1-5 and V is TRBV11-1; D is undetermined. V was shortened by 1 base and J by 2 bases, with 6 bases between the two germline ends. Per the germline V gene, CDR1 is SGHAT and CDR2 is FQDESV (reference sequence). CDR3 length: 14 residues. CDR3 loop: CASSLGGGNQPQHF. DNA for the CDR3: TGTGCCAGCAGCTTAGGGGGAGGCAATCAGCCCCAGCATTTT.

V and J are TRBV28 and TRBJ2-3, with D tentatively TRBD2 (5 bases). CDR1 and CDR2 from the germline V gene are MDHEN and SYDVKM. This CDR3 comprises 15 residues. Trimming pared 6 bases from V and 6 bases from J, leaving 19 bases between. In nucleotides, the CDR3 is TGTGCCAGCAGCCCTCGGACTCCCCGTGACGATACGCAGTATTTT. Translated, it gives CASSPRTPRDDTQYF.

CDR3 bases: TGTGCCAGTACGGACAGGGGGCGAGAAGAGACCCAGTACTTC. Amino acid sequence: CASTDRGREETQYF. V and J are TRBV14 and TRBJ2-5; 11 bases agree with TRBD1. Losses at the gene ends were 9 bases for V and 3 bases for J; bases not matched to a gene: 6. This CDR3 is built from 14 residues. From germline, CDR1 is SGHDN and CDR2 FVKESK. Complete variable domain (other parts from reference TRBV14 and TRBJ2-5): EAGVTQFPSHSVIEKGQTVTLRCDPISGHDNLYWYRRVMGKEIKFLLHFVKESKQDESGMPNNRFLAERTGGTYSTLKVQPAELEDSGVYFCASTDRGREETQYFGPGTRLLVL.

The J gene is TRBJ2-7, the V gene TRBV5-1, with D possibly being TRBD2 (5 bases). This CDR3 is built from 15 residues. Trimming stripped 4 bases from V and 3 bases from J, with 17 bases between. The germline V gene has CDR1 SGHRS and CDR2 YFSETQ. Here the CDR3 reads CASSPDGNGIYEQYF. CDR3 in DNA: TGCGCCAGCAGCCCCGACGGAAACGGGATCTACGAGCAGTACTTC.

The chain combines TRBV6-6 with TRBJ1-5; D is uncertain. Germline loops: CDR1 MNHNY, CDR2 SVGAGI (reference sequence). V lost 5 bases to trimming and J lost 3 bases, with 11 bases between them. The CDR3 covers 14 residues. CDR3 DNA sequence: TGTGCCAGCAGTCTCCCGGGCTTCAATCAGCCCCAGCATTTT. This encodes CASSLPGFNQPQHF.

The genes are TRBV15 and TRBJ2-7; tentatively, D is TRBD1 (6 bases). The germline V gene has CDR1 LNHNV and CDR2 YYDKDF (reference sequence). Trimming took off 0 bases at V and 9 bases at J, with 18 bases between the two ends. The CDR3 extends over 15 amino acids. The CDR3 region has the DNA TGTGCCACCAGCAGAGATTTTGCCGGACAGAGCCTGCAGTACTTC. Its translation is CATSRDFAGQSLQYF.

This rearrangement joins TRBV7-2 to TRBJ2-1, with TRBD1 matching 7 bases. The CDR3 length is 16 residues. Germline V CDR1 and CDR2: SGHTA, FQGNSA. The V gene end was trimmed by 5 bases and the J gene end by 2 bases; junction bases not matched to a gene: 9. CDR3 residues: CASSPSGTETYNEQFF. DNA of the CDR3: TGTGCCAGCAGCCCCTCCGGGACAGAGACCTACAATGAGCAGTTCTTC.

The gene calls are TRBV5-5 and TRBJ2-7, with D possibly matching TRBD2 (6 bases). The germline V gene has CDR1 SGHKS and CDR2 YYEKEE (reference sequence). Trimming cost V 0 bases and J 5 bases, with 12 bases left between them. The CDR3 is 14 amino acids. CDR3: CASSLDRGMNEQYF. The CDR3 region has the DNA TGTGCCAGCAGCTTGGATCGGGGGATGAACGAGCAGTACTTC.

In this sample, this clone turned up a few times. The chain joins TRBV27 to TRBJ1-2; D is ambiguous. V lost 6 bases and J 5 bases, leaving 10 bases between the germline ends. The CDR3 has 12 residues. CDR1 is MNHEY, CDR2 SMNVEV, per germline (reference sequence). CDR3: CASRAEDYGYTF. The CDR3 DNA reads as TGTGCCAGCAGGGCAGAGGATTATGGCTACACCTTC.

This chain links TRBV5-1 with TRBJ2-7, with 10 bases matching TRBD2. This CDR3 contains 17 residues. Germline loops: CDR1 SGHRS, CDR2 YFSETQ. After removal of 0 bases from V and 2 bases from J, the junction contained 8 bases not matched to a gene. DNA of the CDR3: TGCGCCAGCAGCTTGGCCTTGAATAGCGGGGGGACCTACGAGCAGTACTTC. This encodes CASSLALNSGGTYEQYF.

V usage is TRBV29-1 and J usage is TRBJ2-5; 10 positions match TRBD1. Gene TRBJ2-7 matches the end of the DNA better, so the J call may be wrong. CDR1 and CDR2 (germline): SQVTM, ANQGSEA. This CDR3 is 16 amino acids long. In nucleotides, the CDR3 is TGCAGCGCCACCTCCGCCGCCGGGACAGGGGCCTACGAGCAGTACTTC. This translates into CSATSAAGTGAYEQYF.

The CDR3 region is CASSPTLGAGPYGYTF. CDR3 nucleotides: TGTGCCAGCAGCCCTACCCTCGGGGCAGGACCCTATGGCTACACCTTC. The V gene is TRBV5-5, the J gene TRBJ1-2; TRBD1 might be the D (5 bases). V gave up 4 bases and J gave up 4 bases, with 20 bases separating them. CDR3 size: 16 residues. Germline CDR1 is SGHKS and CDR2 is YYEKEE (reference sequence).

In this sample, this clone turned up a few times. The genes are TRBV27 and TRBJ1-6; D remains unclear. V was shortened by 8 bases and J by 9 bases, with 11 bases between the two germline ends. From germline, CDR1 is MNHEY and CDR2 SMNVEV (reference sequence). The CDR3 covers 12 residues. The CDR3 nucleotides read TGTGCCAGCCGACGAAGGTCTTCACCCCTCCACTTT. It translates to CASRRRSSPLHF.

The chain recombines TRBV29-1 with TRBJ2-5, with 7 bases aligning to TRBD2. The CDR3 is 12 amino acids. The germline V gene encodes CDR1 SQVTM and CDR2 ANQGSEA. V dropped 5 bases and J dropped 3; count of bases not matched to a gene: 3. The CDR3 coding sequence is TGCAGCGTTCTCGGACTAGAAGAGACCCAGTACTTC. Translated, it gives CSVLGLEETQYF.

The rearrangement uses TRBV28 and TRBJ1-2, with D tentatively TRBD1 (5 bases). Germline V gene sequence: CDR1 MDHEN, CDR2 SYDVKM. The CDR3 consists of 14 residues. V gave up 6 bases and J gave up 1 base, with 12 bases separating them. The CDR3 region has the DNA TGTGCCAGCAGACCTGGGGGGGGTAACTATGGCTACACCTTC. This translates into CASRPGGGNYGYTF.

This clone has more than one count but fewer than ten. Other DNA sequences of this sample code for an identical CDR3. The chain links TRBV5-1 to TRBJ1-2; weak D call: TRBD1 (5 bases). Between the trimmed V and J ends, which lost 2 bases and 1 base, there was a span of 6 bases. Germline values: CDR1 SGHRS, CDR2 YFSETQ. The CDR3 totals 13 residues. CDR3 DNA sequence: TGCGCCAGCAGCTTTGACAGTAACTATGGCTACACCTTC. Translation: CASSFDSNYGYTF.

The chain joins TRBV2 to TRBJ2-5, with 7 nucleotides matching TRBD1. Unmatched junction bases numbered 9, after V lost 6 bases and J lost 5 bases. CDR1 is SNHLY and CDR2 is FYNNEI in the germline V gene. This CDR3 spans 14 amino acids. CDR3 in amino acids: CASSATGPAETQYF. CDR3 DNA sequence: TGTGCCAGCAGCGCGACAGGGCCAGCGGAGACCCAGTACTTC.

This sequence joins TRBV14 and TRBJ2-3; 7 nucleotides align to TRBD1. This CDR3 region has 18 residues. Germline V lookup: CDR1 SGHDN, CDR2 FVKESK. V lost 1 base, J lost 2 bases, and 12 bases stayed unmatched. In DNA, the CDR3 is TGTGCCAGCAGCCAAGGGGCAGGGGGTCTACTTATCACAGATACGCAGTATTTT. This encodes CASSQGAGGLLITDTQYF. The entire variable domain, with the rest obtained from reference TRBV14 and TRBJ2-3, is as follows: EAGVTQFPSHSVIEKGQTVTLRCDPISGHDNLYWYRRVMGKEIKFLLHFVKESKQDESGMPNNRFLAERTGGTYSTLKVQPAELEDSGVYFCASSQGAGGLLITDTQYFGPGTRLTVL.

The rearrangement joins TRBV7-9 to TRBJ1-3; D unclear. In germline, CDR1 is SEHNR, CDR2 FQNEAQ (reference sequence). The CDR3 covers 17 residues. V dropped 5 bases and J dropped 0 bases, with 17 bases sitting between them. CDR3: CASSQNSRTFSGNTIYF. The CDR3 nucleotides are TGTGCCAGCAGCCAAAACTCCCGGACGTTCTCTGGAAACACCATATATTTT. Full variable domain (outside the CDR3, taken from reference TRBV7-9 and TRBJ1-3): DTGVSQNPRHKITKRGQNVTFRCDPISEHNRLYWYRQTLGQGPEFLTYFQNEAQLEKSRLLSDRFSAERPKGSFSTLEIQRTEQGDSAMYLCASSQNSRTFSGNTIYFGEGSWLTVV.

V is TRBV7-3 and J is TRBJ2-7, with D possibly TRBD2 on 5 matching bases. The CDR3 consists of 13 residues. Trimming took off 4 bases at V and 4 bases at J, with 11 bases between the two ends. The germline gives CDR1 SGHTA, CDR2 FQGTGA. The CDR3 DNA follows: TGTGCCAGCAGCTCCGGCGGGCGTTACGAGCAGTACTTC. Translating it yields CASSSGGRYEQYF.

This rearrangement joins TRBV10-3 to TRBJ2-7; D call uncertain. Germline CDR1 is ENHRY and CDR2 is SYGVKD. The germline V and J ends were trimmed by 5 bases and 5 bases, with 13 bases remaining between them. The length of the CDR3 is 13 residues. The CDR3 sequence: CAISITGGDEQYF. The CDR3 DNA is TGTGCCATCAGTATCACCGGCGGAGACGAGCAGTACTTC.